Reported below is one TCR beta chain. Its antigen remains unknown. The source of the blood RNA was unsorted whole blood, and germline DNA was extracted as well. Sampling before surgery obtained approximately 3.9 milliliters of peripheral blood. The CDR3 is 15 amino acids. Germline values: CDR1 MGHRA, CDR2 YSYEKL. V lost 0 bases, J lost 1 base, and 10 bases lay in between. Priming with a constant-region primer yielded TCR beta cDNA from 400 to 550 ng total RNA. Libraries covering TCR beta were generated through three nested multiplex PCR rounds (using a slightly modified ARM-PCR). The first two PCR rounds used TRBV1-TRBV30 primers with a Cbeta primer, roughly 10 cycles each. Each CDR3 protein is one row after TCRdb ran MiXCR on the multiplex PCR reads. In the table there are roughly 330,000 distinct CDR3 sequences, roughly two thirds of which are singletons. This record comes from a study of tumor-infiltrating lymphocytes in primary liver carcinoma.

Study-wide findings and caveats: The overlap of tumor-adjacent and tumor-blood pairs was smaller than that of tumor region pairs. The use of bulk unsorted samples meant that CD4+ and CD8+ repertoires were not compared.

The sample taken for sequencing was peripheral blood. The origin of this receptor is a man between 40 and 49 years old with primary liver carcinoma and hepatitis B virus infection. The V and J genes are TRBV4-1 and TRBJ2-7; D uncertain. DNA of the CDR3: TGCGCCAGCAGCCAAGAGGGTGTGAGGTCCTACGAGCAGTACTTC. Protein product: CASSQEGVRSYEQYF.